This TCR beta chain stems from a study of Ad26.COV2.S vaccination and SARS-CoV-2 variants. Treatment noted: roughly 19 received Ad26.COV2.S at low or high dose, single or two shots; several received placebo; per-sample allocation not given. On day 63 after the first injection, vaccine and placebo recipients gave samples. About this clone: Its specificity is not known.

V shed 3 bases and J shed 0 bases, with 10 bases lying between them. There are 14 residues in the CDR3. In germline, CDR1 is GTSNPN, CDR2 SVGIG (reference sequence). Findings and caveats of the study: Responses of spike-specific T cells (both CD8+ and CD4+) reportedly showed substantial breadth after vaccination.

The assay was immunoSEQ multiplex PCR, and TCRdb's table has in-frame clones only and misses some. The sample has fewer than 900,000 clones, more than 80% seen once. This specimen consisted of peripheral blood, obtained in a trial of Ad26.COV2.S vaccine versus placebo. The receptor comes from a person aged 18-65 years who received the Ad26.COV2.S COVID-19 vaccine or a placebo. V and J are TRBV30 and TRBJ2-3; D is possibly TRBD2 (5 bases). CDR3 nucleotides: TGTGCCTGGAGCAGAGGGCCTAGCACAGATACGCAGTATTTT. The encoded protein is CAWSRGPSTDTQYF.